The clone carrying this T cell receptor beta chain was counted between two and nine times. The source of the sample is a study of T cells after yellow fever vaccination. TCRdb fed the 5' RACE reads into MiXCR, producing one record per CDR3 protein. The data contain fewer than 450,000 distinct CDR3 sequences, approximately 4.2% of them seen just once; the ten biggest clones take up approximately 25%. V lost 5 bases and J lost 8, with 9 bases in between. From germline, CDR1 is SEHNR and CDR2 FQNEAQ (reference sequence). The CDR3 length is 11 residues. This sequence joins TRBV7-9 and TRBJ1-1; D remains unclear. Sequenced here: PBMCs, sampled 5 days after the yellow fever booster vaccination. The source of this sequence is a man aged 18-30 years who received the YFV17D yellow fever vaccine. CDR3 DNA sequence: TGTGCCAGCAGCCGAATCGGAGAAGCTTTCTTT. Amino acid sequence: CASSRIGEAFF.